One sample yielded the 22 T cell receptor beta chains listed below, sequenced in a study of blood T cell repertoires in COVID-19. Libraries were prepared by immunoSEQ multiplex PCR; TCRdb keeps only in-frame clonotypes and omits some of them. The data show approximately 200,000 clones, with roughly 80% seen just once and around 2% held by the top ten. Sequenced: peripheral blood. These receptors were taken from a woman aged 55-70 years with acute or convalescent COVID-19.

The chain uses TRBV9 and TRBJ1-4, with 8 bases identical to TRBD1. The CDR3 is made up of 15 amino acids. V dropped 4 bases and J dropped 6; count of bases not matched to a gene: 8. Looked up from germline, CDR1 is SGDLS and CDR2 is YYNGEE. The CDR3 sequence is CASSTSGQADEKLFF. CDR3 DNA: TGTGCCAGCAGCACCTCGGGACAGGCCGATGAAAAACTGTTTTTT.

The chain links TRBV19 to TRBJ1-6, with 7 positions matching TRBD1. The germline gives CDR1 LNHDA, CDR2 SQIVND (reference sequence). The V gene end was trimmed by 2 bases and the J gene end by 8 bases; junction bases not matched to a gene: 3. This CDR3 region has 14 residues. CDR3 amino acids: CASSIRGPDSPLHF. The CDR3 DNA reads TGTGCCAGTAGTATAAGGGGGCCGGATTCACCCCTCCACTTT. Combining the CDR3 with reference TRBV19 and TRBJ1-6 gives the whole variable domain DGGITQSPKYLFRKEGQNVTLSCEQNLNHDAMYWYRQDPGQGLRLIYYSQIVNDFQKGDIAEGYSVSREKKESFPLTVTSAQKNPTAFYLCASSIRGPDSPLHFGNGTRLTVT.

The rearrangement joins TRBV27 to TRBJ1-6; a possible D gene is TRBD1 (6 bases). CDR3 length equals 14 residues. The ends were cut back, 6 bases at V and 8 bases at J, with 14 bases in the middle. In germline, CDR1 is MNHEY, CDR2 SMNVEV (reference sequence). The CDR3 DNA reads as TGTGCCAGCAGCGATCACAGGGCTGATTCACCCCTCCACTTT. Translation gives CASSDHRADSPLHF.

V gene TRBV30 combines with J gene TRBJ1-1; D is possibly TRBD1 (6 bases). Germline loops: CDR1 GTSNPN, CDR2 SVGIG (reference sequence). CDR3 length equals 13 residues. V was shortened by 0 bases and J by 7 bases, with 12 bases between the two germline ends. The CDR3, as DNA: TGTGCCTGGAGTGTTTTTAGGGGGGGTGAAGCTTTCTTT. Its protein is CAWSVFRGGEAFF.

The J gene is TRBJ2-1, the V gene TRBV24-1; D may be TRBD2 (5 bases). The CDR3 runs to 12 residues. Germline V CDR1 and CDR2: KGHDR, SFDVKD. The V and J ends lost 9 bases and 3 bases respectively, with 8 bases between them. For the CDR3, the DNA is TGTGCCACCTCCACTAGCTACAATGAGCAGTTCTTC. Its protein is CATSTSYNEQFF.

The chain couples TRBV19 to TRBJ1-2, with TRBD1 identical over 9 bases. Germline assignment: CDR1 LNHDA and CDR2 SQIVND (reference sequence). The CDR3 totals 15 residues. Losses at the gene ends were 3 bases for V and 6 bases for J; bases not matched to a gene: 8. The CDR3 protein is CASSIPGTGQDGYTF. CDR3 in DNA: TGTGCCAGTAGTATCCCCGGGACAGGGCAGGATGGCTACACCTTC.

The chain carries TRBV6-1 and TRBJ1-5; possible D gene TRBD1, 6 bases. There are 16 residues in the CDR3. CDR1 and CDR2 (germline): MNHNS, SASEGT. Trimming stripped 4 bases from V and 0 bases from J, with 13 bases between. Here the CDR3 reads CASSGGTPYSNQPQHF. For the CDR3, the DNA is TGTGCCAGCAGTGGAGGGACACCCTATAGCAATCAGCCCCAGCATTTT.

This clone was detected only a few times. The CDR3 sequence: CASSFPGTTNLMSYTF. The DNA of the CDR3 is TGTGCCAGCAGCTTCCCCGGGACTACCAACCTGATGAGCTACACCTTC. The J gene is TRBJ1-2, the V gene TRBV7-9; D may be TRBD1 (5 bases). Trimming cost V 3 bases and J 9 bases, with 23 bases left between them. There are 16 residues in the CDR3. Germline V lookup: CDR1 SEHNR, CDR2 FQNEAQ (reference sequence).

This chain connects TRBV9 to TRBJ1-3; D call uncertain. The V gene's germline CDR1 is SGDLS and CDR2 YYNGEE. V lost 0 bases, J lost 2 bases, and 15 bases lay in between. The CDR3 is made up of 17 amino acids. As DNA, the CDR3 is TGTGCCAGCAGCGTAGTTGGCACGGGAGGCCCTGGAAACACCATATATTTT. Amino acids: CASSVVGTGGPGNTIYF.

This clone came up once. The rearrangement links TRBV6-2 or TRBV6-3 to TRBJ1-3; 7 bases are a match to TRBD1. The germline V gene encodes CDR1 MNHEY and CDR2 SVGEGT. The CDR3 has 14 residues. With 1 base clipped from V and 4 bases from J, the junction kept 1 base outside the gene matches. The CDR3 nucleotides are TGTGCCAGCAGTTACTTGGGACAGGGAAACACCATATATTTT. As protein: CASSYLGQGNTIYF.

The chain is built from TRBV7-8 and TRBJ2-7; TRBD1 agrees at 7 bases. Germline trimming cut 3 bases from V and 1 base from J; bases unmatched to any gene: 3. Germline lookup yields CDR1 SGHVS and CDR2 FQNEAQ. This CDR3 is built from 14 residues. CDR3 amino acids: CASSFRTGSYEQYF. The CDR3, as DNA: TGTGCCAGCAGCTTTAGGACAGGTTCCTACGAGCAGTACTTC.

The V call is TRBV29-1, the J call TRBJ2-3; D remains ambiguous. In germline, CDR1 is SQVTM, CDR2 ANQGSEA. The CDR3 has 12 amino acids. Trimming left V 6 bases short and J 6 bases short, with 13 bases between. In nucleotides, the CDR3 is TGCAGCGTCGGGTTTTCGGCGGATACGCAGTATTTT. It yields the protein CSVGFSADTQYF.

This sequence joins TRBV11-2 and TRBJ1-1, with D uncertain. CDR1 SGHAT and CDR2 FQNNGV come from the germline V gene. The CDR3 is 15 amino acids. Trimming pared 2 bases from V and 3 bases from J, leaving 13 bases between. CDR3 DNA sequence: TGTGCCAGCAGCTTAACCCCTAGACTGGACACTGAAGCTTTCTTT. Residues: CASSLTPRLDTEAFF.

This clone was seen once. The chain links TRBV5-1 to TRBJ1-2, with TRBD1 matching over 9 bases. The CDR3 contains 15 residues. Germline CDR1 SGHRS, CDR2 YFSETQ. The V segment lost 1 base and the J segment 8 bases; nucleotides outside the gene matches: 9. CDR3 protein: CASSLSGQGYRGYTF. For the CDR3, the DNA is TGCGCCAGCAGCTTGTCGGGACAGGGATATCGAGGCTACACCTTC.

The CDR3 sequence is CASSLPTENIQYF. In DNA, the CDR3 is TGTGCCAGCAGTCTACCGACAGAAAACATTCAGTACTTC. The V call is TRBV2, the J call TRBJ2-4; a possible D gene is TRBD1 (5 bases). CDR1 and CDR2 from the germline V gene are SNHLY and FYNNEI. The CDR3 consists of 13 residues. Trimming left V 5 bases short and J 5 bases short, with 10 bases between.

V and J are TRBV12-3 or TRBV12-4 and TRBJ1-4; unclear D gene. The CDR3 covers 13 residues. With 7 bases removed from V and 10 bases from J, the gap between germline ends came to 16 bases. The CDR3 loop is CASTPGTVGKLFF. For the CDR3, the DNA is TGTGCCAGCACTCCCGGTACAGTGGGAAAACTGTTTTTT.

The chain employs TRBV28 and TRBJ1-6; no clear D gene. Trimming cost V 6 bases and J 13 bases, with 7 bases left between them. The germline CDR1 and CDR2 sequences are MDHEN and SYDVKM. CDR3 length: 10 residues. The DNA for the CDR3 is TGTGCCAGCAGCGGAGGGCCCCTCCACTTT. Protein sequence: CASSGGPLHF.

The chain uses TRBV19 and TRBJ1-2, with 8 positions matching TRBD1. J gave up 4 bases and V 7 bases, and 8 bases lay outside the gene matches. Germline values: CDR1 LNHDA, CDR2 SQIVND (reference sequence). This CDR3 has 14 amino acids. The CDR3 DNA reads TGTGCCAGTACCCAGGGGGCCAGACCCTATGGCTACACCTTC. It codes for CASTQGARPYGYTF.

The CDR3 region has the DNA TGTGCCATCAGTGAGCTCTGGACAGGCCTAGTGGGGCCCCAGCATTTT. It yields the protein CAISELWTGLVGPQHF. The chain has TRBV10-3 and TRBJ1-5; 7 bases agree with TRBD1. Losses at the gene ends were 2 bases for V and 9 bases for J; bases not matched to a gene: 13. From germline, CDR1 is ENHRY and CDR2 SYGVKD. This CDR3 has 16 residues.

V usage is TRBV6-5 and J usage is TRBJ1-2; D unresolved. The germline V gene encodes CDR1 MNHEY and CDR2 SVGAGI. This CDR3 is built from 14 residues. V gave up 6 bases and J gave up 5 bases, with 16 bases separating them. The CDR3 here is CASRGRASLYGYTF. CDR3 coding DNA: TGTGCCAGCAGAGGAAGAGCGAGCCTATATGGCTACACCTTC.

The rearrangement links TRBV4-3 to TRBJ2-1; 7 nucleotides match TRBD1. The CDR3 length is 15 residues. Per germline, CDR1 LGHNA and CDR2 YSLEER. V lost 2 bases and J lost 5; bases outside the gene matches: 6. This CDR3 reads CASSQIDRADNEQFF. In DNA, the CDR3 is TGCGCCAGCAGCCAAATAGACAGGGCCGACAATGAGCAGTTCTTC.

The V and J genes are TRBV5-1 and TRBJ2-3, with D tentatively TRBD2 (6 bases). The germline gives CDR1 SGHRS, CDR2 YFSETQ. V was trimmed by 5 bases and J by 3 bases, leaving 10 bases between them. The CDR3 covers 13 residues. CDR3 residues: CASRDYRTDTQYF. The DNA for the CDR3 is TGCGCCAGCAGGGACTATCGGACAGATACGCAGTATTTT.